This entry concerns a single T cell receptor beta chain. As yet, its antigen is unknown. The data were taken from a study of graft-versus-host responses after intestinal transplantation. Across the whole study: Isolated intestinal, liver-intestinal, or multivisceral transplants were what recipients had.

Study-level findings and limits: Allografts from individuals with graft-donor T cell macrochimerism displayed high graft-versus-host to host-versus-graft clonal ratios. Recipient marrow contained GvH clones, some of which appeared first in ileum or blood. With peak circulating GvH clone levels came an association with early post-transplant HvG declines.

Sequencing was performed with immunoSEQ multiplex PCR; in TCRdb, only in-frame clones are kept and a portion is missing. The repertoire holds roughly 99,000 clones, around 90% seen once, with around 0.76% in the top ten. This CDR3 has 15 amino acids. CDR1 SGHNT and CDR2 YYREEE come from the germline V gene (reference sequence). V dropped 0 bases and J dropped 7 bases, with 16 bases sitting between them. The receptor's source is a human donor who was the organ donor for an intestinal transplant. J is TRBJ1-2 and V is TRBV5-4, with a weak D call TRBD1 (6 bases). Sequences were derived from unstimulated CD4+ T cells sorted from spleen or lymph node cells, sampled before transplant. The CDR3 reads CASSLAGQGIGGYTF. CDR3 in DNA: TGTGCCAGCAGCTTGGCCGGGCAGGGGATAGGTGGCTACACCTTC.